The clone carrying this T cell receptor beta chain was recorded a few times. Amplification targeted the TCR beta CDR3 regions, with RNA transcripts as the source material. Second-round multiplex PCR followed a first-round RT-PCR using HTBI primers. Using its own MiXCR run on the multiplex PCR reads, TCRdb lists one record per CDR3 protein. This table holds a few hundred thousand distinct CDR3 sequences, roughly 14% found once. This sample was taken from a study of Graves' ophthalmopathy and Graves' hyperthyroidism. V lost 5 bases and J lost 1, with 12 bases in between. This CDR3 contains 14 residues. The germline gives CDR1 PRHDT, CDR2 FYEKMQ (reference sequence).

V and J are TRBV13 and TRBJ2-7; D is unclear. The specimen was peripheral blood. This receptor was obtained from a woman between 18 and 29 years old with stable Graves' hyperthyroidism. In DNA, the CDR3 is TGTGCCAGCAGCCCTTCGCACAGTTCCTACGAGCAGTACTTC. It codes for CASSPSHSSYEQYF.